This TCR beta chain was profiled in a study of T cell repertoires in aging, cancer and after chemotherapy. The wider study: The full dataset contained approximately 9.6 million TCR reads. Regarding the study as a whole: Rebound thymic output was suggested by rising median generation probability during chemotherapy in each cancer cohort. Untreated cancer patients had significantly lower blood TCR diversity than age-matched healthy donors.

The template was genomic DNA from peripheral blood, not RNA. Rearranged V-D-J TRB sequences were amplified with a mixed TRB-A/B primer pool. TCRdb recomputed calls from the multiplex PCR reads with MiXCR, one row per CDR3 protein. Of roughly 4,500 distinct CDR3 sequences detected, 64% appear once; the ten largest clones hold around 30%. There are 16 residues in the CDR3. After removal of 7 bases from V and 4 bases from J, the junction contained 12 bases not matched to a gene. Per germline, CDR1 LNHDA and CDR2 SQIVND (reference sequence). With regard to this clonotype: Its antigen is not known.

This rearrangement joins TRBV19 to TRBJ1-4; the match to TRBD1 covers 7 bases. The receptor's source is a human donor with a solid tumor. Sequencing used blood. Written as DNA, the CDR3 is TGTGCCAGTACCAACGCCCGACAGGGAGGTAATGAAAAACTGTTTTTT. Its protein is CASTNARQGGNEKLFF.